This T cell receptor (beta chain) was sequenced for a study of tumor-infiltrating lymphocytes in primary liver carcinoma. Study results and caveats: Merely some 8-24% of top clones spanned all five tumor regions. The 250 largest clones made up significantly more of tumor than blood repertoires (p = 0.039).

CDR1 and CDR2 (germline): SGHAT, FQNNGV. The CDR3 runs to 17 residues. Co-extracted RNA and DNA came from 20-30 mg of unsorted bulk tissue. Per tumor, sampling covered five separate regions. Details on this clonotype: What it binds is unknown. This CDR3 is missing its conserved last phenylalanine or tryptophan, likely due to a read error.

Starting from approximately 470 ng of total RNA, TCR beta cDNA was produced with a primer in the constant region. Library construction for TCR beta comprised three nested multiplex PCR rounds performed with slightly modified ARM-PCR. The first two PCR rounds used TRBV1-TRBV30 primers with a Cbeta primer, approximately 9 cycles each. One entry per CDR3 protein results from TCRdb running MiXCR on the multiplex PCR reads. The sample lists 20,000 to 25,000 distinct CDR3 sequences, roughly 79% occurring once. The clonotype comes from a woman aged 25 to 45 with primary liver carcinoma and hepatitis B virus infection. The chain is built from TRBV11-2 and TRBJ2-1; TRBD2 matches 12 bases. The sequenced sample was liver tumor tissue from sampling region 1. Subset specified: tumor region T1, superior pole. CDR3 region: CVSSPTSGRFPGDEQFS. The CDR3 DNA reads TGTGTCAGCAGCCCTACTAGCGGGAGGTTCCCAGGCGATGAGCAGTTCTCC.